This TCR beta chain was documented in a study of T cells in localized non-small cell lung cancer. Study outcomes and limitations: Peak T cell clonality was found in uninvolved adjacent lung, exceeding tumor. Longer overall survival was linked to higher blood T cell density. Median detection of top 100 tumor clones in adjacent lung was approximately 50 clones.

This CDR3 is built from 12 residues. Germline loops: CDR1 SQVTM, CDR2 ANQGSEA. Trimming removed 6 bases at V and 15 bases at J, with 21 bases between. TCRdb's table, derived via immunoSEQ multiplex PCR, lists solely in-frame clones and lacks some. The table has approximately 28,000 clones, around 92% seen once. On this clone itself: Its antigen is currently unknown.

The source is a woman aged 35-75 years with stage III lung adenocarcinoma. V is TRBV29-1 and J is TRBJ2-1; D might be TRBD1 (6 bases). Here the sequenced sample was peripheral blood mononuclear cells, taken before any cancer treatment. CDR3 DNA sequence: TGCAGCGTCGAGATTTTACAGGGAGTACTGTTCTTC. Translation gives CSVEILQGVLFF.